The TCR beta chain described here comes from a study of regulatory T cells in long-lasting Graves disease. Time point given: newly diagnosed GD, antithyroid drugs for less than 3 months. Following extraction of RNA from PBMCs, that RNA was used to make the TCR library. Germline V gene lookup returns CDR1 MDHEN and CDR2 SYDVKM. The junction had 5 bases not matched to a gene; V was cut back by 8 bases and J by 4 bases. This CDR3 is 13 amino acids long. This clonotype came up many times. Construction of TCR beta libraries relied on iRepertoire HTBI primers and on Arm-PCR targeting CDR3 regions. TCRdb processed the multiplex PCR reads anew with MiXCR; each CDR3 protein has one entry. The sample includes about 420,000 distinct CDR3 sequences, about 17% of them seen just once. The sample also formed part of further work on T cells in Graves' hyperthyroidism and ophthalmopathy.

This TCR came from a woman younger than 35 with Graves disease. This sample comprised peripheral blood mononuclear cells (PBMCs), obtained at new diagnosis, from a patient treated with antithyroid drugs. The chain recombines TRBV28 with TRBJ2-1, with 7 bases that match TRBD2. The CDR3 bases are TGTGCCAGCCGGTCGGGAGGTTACAATGAGCAGTTCTTC. Translation gives CASRSGGYNEQFF.